These 15 T cell receptor beta chains came from one sample sequenced in a study of OX40 agonist ivuxolimab in advanced cancers. Repertoires were generated with immunoSEQ multiplex PCR, while TCRdb's copy carries only in-frame clones and drops some. Of about 7,700 clones listed, around 79% are singletons. Sequencing was performed on CD4+ or CD8+ T cells sorted from blood, taken in a trial of the OX40 agonist ivuxolimab. All receptors come from an adult with an advanced solid tumor such as melanoma, head and neck, liver or kidney cancer.

The V and J genes are TRBV10-3 and TRBJ1-1; no clear D. There are 13 residues in the CDR3. V was trimmed by 2 bases and J by 4 bases, leaving 8 bases between them. CDR1 and CDR2 from the germline V gene are ENHRY and SYGVKD. The CDR3: CAISEGLRTEAFF. As DNA, the CDR3 is TGTGCCATCAGTGAGGGTTTACGCACTGAAGCTTTCTTT.

This chain links TRBV7-8 with TRBJ2-7; D may be TRBD1 (6 bases). Germline V gene sequence: CDR1 SGHVS, CDR2 FQNEAQ. CDR3 length: 13 residues. V was cut by 5 bases and J by 3 bases, with 11 bases left in between. This CDR3 reads CASSPGQFYEQYF. For the CDR3, the DNA is TGTGCCAGCAGCCCAGGACAGTTCTACGAGCAGTACTTC. The whole variable domain, filled in from reference TRBV7-8 and TRBJ2-7, reads GAGVSQSPRYKVAKRGQDVALRCDPISGHVSLFWYQQALGQGPEFLTYFQNEAQLDKSGLPSDRFFAERPEGSVSTLKIQRTQQEDSAVYLCASSPGQFYEQYFGPGTRLTVT.

This chain uses TRBV9 with TRBJ2-1; 8 bases fit TRBD2. V dropped 0 bases and J dropped 7; count of bases not matched to a gene: 12. The CDR3 totals 17 residues. Germline V gives CDR1 SGDLS, CDR2 YYNGEE. CDR3: CASSVDFQRERKNEQFF. The DNA of the CDR3 is TGTGCCAGCAGCGTAGATTTCCAGCGGGAGAGGAAGAATGAGCAGTTCTTC.

This sequence joins TRBV29-1 and TRBJ1-3; D may be TRBD1 (5 bases). The germline V and J ends were trimmed by 6 bases and 0 bases, with 15 bases remaining between them. CDR1 is SQVTM and CDR2 is ANQGSEA in the germline V gene. This CDR3 spans 15 amino acids. In DNA, the CDR3 is TGCAGCGTCCAAGGGGTAGCGAGCTCTGGAAACACCATATATTTT. Protein: CSVQGVASSGNTIYF. The whole variable domain, filled in from reference TRBV29-1 and TRBJ1-3, reads SAVISQKPSRDICQRGTSLTIQCQVDSQVTMMFWYRQQPGQSLTLIATANQGSEATYESGFVIDKFPISRPNLTFSTLTVSNMSPEDSSIYLCSVQGVASSGNTIYFGEGSWLTVV.

This rearrangement joins TRBV7-9 to TRBJ1-3; TRBD1 aligns across 7 bases. In germline, CDR1 is SEHNR, CDR2 FQNEAQ (reference sequence). V trimming: 4 bases; J trimming: 2 bases; junction bases outside the gene matches: 5. The CDR3 extends over 15 amino acids. The CDR3 DNA is TGTGCCAGCAGCTACGACAGGGAAACTGGAAACACCATATATTTT. It is translated as CASSYDRETGNTIYF.

The chain has TRBV28 and TRBJ2-3; a weak D match, TRBD1 (6 bases). Germline-derived CDR1 and CDR2 are MDHEN and SYDVKM. Trimming pared 5 bases from V and 0 bases from J, leaving 9 bases between. The CDR3 is made up of 14 amino acids. The DNA for the CDR3 is TGTGCCAGCAGTACGGGACACAGCACAGATACGCAGTATTTT. Translating it yields CASSTGHSTDTQYF.

V is TRBV6-5 and J is TRBJ2-3; no clear D gene. The CDR3 is 15 residues long. The V end was cut by 0 bases, the J end by 1 base, with 8 bases between. Per the germline V gene, CDR1 is MNHEY and CDR2 is SVGAGI. The CDR3 loop reads CASSYSSGGTDTQYF. As DNA, the CDR3 is TGTGCCAGCAGTTACTCTTCTGGCGGCACAGATACGCAGTATTTT.

The chain recombines TRBV11-3 with TRBJ2-7; 7 bases fit TRBD2. J was trimmed by 4 bases and V by 6 bases; bases with no gene match: 3. Germline-derived CDR1 and CDR2 are SGHNT and YENEEA. The CDR3 runs to 12 residues. The CDR3 loop is CASSRGGYEQYF. For the CDR3, the DNA is TGTGCCAGCAGTAGGGGAGGGTACGAGCAGTACTTC.

V is TRBV13 and J is TRBJ2-5; 7 nucleotides match TRBD2. The germline V gene has CDR1 PRHDT and CDR2 FYEKMQ (reference sequence). Trimming cost V 3 bases and J 3 bases; bases outside gene matches: 1. The CDR3 is made up of 13 amino acids. CDR3 DNA: TGTGCCAGCAGCTTCCGGGGGGAAGAGACCCAGTACTTC. Translating gives CASSFRGEETQYF.

The genes are TRBV29-1 and TRBJ2-7, with 10 bases fitting TRBD1. Germline values: CDR1 SQVTM, CDR2 ANQGSEA. This CDR3 is built from 14 residues. V shed 4 bases and J 0 bases; nucleotides not matched to a gene: 3. In DNA, the CDR3 is TGCAGCGTTGTCGGGACAGGGGTCTCCTACGAGCAGTACTTC. Its translation is CSVVGTGVSYEQYF.

This clone is classed as large (0.1 to 1%). V usage is TRBV25-1 and J usage is TRBJ1-6; D ambiguous. The V end was cut by 0 bases, the J end by 4 bases, with 10 bases between. Germline lookup yields CDR1 MGHDK and CDR2 SYGVNS. The CDR3 covers 16 residues. CDR3 in DNA: TGTGCCAGCAGTGAATATACGGCAGCTTATAATTCACCCCTCCACTTT. Its protein is CASSEYTAAYNSPLHF. Full variable domain (remainder filled in from reference TRBV25-1 and TRBJ1-6): EADIYQTPRYLVIGTGKKITLECSQTMGHDKMYWYQQDPGMELHLIHYSYGVNSTEKGDLSSESTVSRIRTEHFPLTLESARPSHTSQYLCASSEYTAAYNSPLHFGNGTRLTVT.

The V and J genes are TRBV5-8 and TRBJ2-7, with no clear D. Trimming shortened V by 1 base and J by 6 bases, and 5 bases separated the two germline ends. The CDR3 is made up of 11 amino acids. Germline CDR1 and CDR2: SGHTS and YDEGEE. The CDR3 is CASSLRSEQYF. The CDR3, as DNA: TGTGCCAGCAGCTTGCGGTCCGAGCAGTACTTC.

The chain carries TRBV30 and TRBJ1-1; weak D call: TRBD1 (5 bases). The length of the CDR3 is 12 residues. Per the germline V gene, CDR1 is GTSNPN and CDR2 is SVGIG (reference sequence). The V gene lost 8 bases and the J gene lost 4 bases, with 14 bases spanning the gap. In nucleotides, the CDR3 is TGTGCCGCCGGGGGATCGAGCACTGAAGCTTTCTTT. It specifies CAAGGSSTEAFF.

The chain links TRBV28 to TRBJ2-7; 15 positions agree with TRBD2. CDR3 length equals 17 residues. J was trimmed by 4 bases and V by 2 bases; bases with no gene match: 6. Germline CDR1 MDHEN, CDR2 SYDVKM. CDR3 residues: CASSLGLAGGPGYEQYF. The DNA for the CDR3 is TGTGCCAGCAGTTTAGGACTAGCGGGAGGGCCTGGGTACGAGCAGTACTTC.

J is TRBJ2-1 and V is TRBV28, with 7 bases that match TRBD1. Looked up from germline, CDR1 is MDHEN and CDR2 is SYDVKM. This CDR3 comprises 16 residues. Trimming took 2 bases from V and 4 from J; bases not matched to a gene: 8. CDR3 nucleotides: TGTGCCAGCAGTTTAACTGGACAGGCCCTGTACAATGAGCAGTTCTTC. Protein: CASSLTGQALYNEQFF.